This T cell receptor (beta chain) was identified in a study of T cell responses to AZD1222 COVID-19 vaccine. The study's findings and limits: Epitopes outside B.1.351 and B.1.1.7 mutated regions reportedly drew nearly half of spike TCRs. Compared with day 0, the breadth and depth of the Spike-specific TCR repertoire rose significantly after two doses of AZD1222. Dominant CD4 TCR responses targeted spike regions 160-218 and 743-854. Females outnumbered males among donors, who were mostly white British; clonal diversity was possibly underestimated.

As regards this clone: Its cognate antigen is unknown.

The data were produced by immunoSEQ multiplex PCR, yet TCRdb's version contains in-frame clones alone and is incomplete. The sample has under 200,000 clones, about 92% seen once. The V gene lost 3 bases and the J gene lost 5 bases, with 6 bases spanning the gap. Germline V gene sequence: CDR1 PRHDT, CDR2 FYEKMQ (reference sequence). CDR3 length: 12 amino acids. The chain carries TRBV13 and TRBJ2-3; D unclear. The specimen was peripheral blood, collected 28 days after the second dose of the MenACWY control vaccine. The receptor comes from an adult who received the MenACWY meningococcal vaccine as a control. The CDR3 loop is CASSLVGDTQYF. The CDR3 region has the DNA TGTGCCAGCAGCTTGGTGGGAGATACGCAGTATTTT.